These T cell receptor beta chains were read from a single sample in a study of immune cell composition in non-small cell lung cancer. Generated by immunoSEQ multiplex PCR, the TCRdb table keeps only in-frame clones and is missing some. The sample holds about 6,000 clones; around 71% are singletons and the top ten take 5.8%. Specimen: non-adjacent lung tissue. The source is a human donor with non-small cell lung cancer. The CDR3 runs from the conserved cysteine through the conserved F or W. A D gene is named only where the DNA matches it firmly.

V: TRBV2
J: TRBJ2-7
D: TRBD1
CDR3: CARGTDTSYEQYF

V: TRBV30
J: TRBJ2-7
D: TRBD1
CDR3: CAWGKAYRGSAYEQYF

V: TRBV5-8
J: TRBJ1-5
D: TRBD1
CDR3: CASSWATGVQPQHF

V: TRBV28
J: TRBJ2-2
D: -
CDR3: CASSFALGELFF

V: TRBV19
J: TRBJ1-1
D: -
CDR3: CASTPRQGQGNTEAFF

V: TRBV4-1
J: TRBJ2-7
D: -
CDR3: CASSRGFVQAAYEQYF

V: TRBV4-1
J: TRBJ1-2
D: TRBD1
CDR3: CASRRPGGGYGYTF

V: TRBV20-1
J: TRBJ2-7
D: -
CDR3: CSANRGGEQYF

V: TRBV30
J: TRBJ2-7
D: -
CDR3: CAWSVGGYEQYF

V: TRBV5-1
J: TRBJ1-2
D: TRBD1
CDR3: CASSLLTGGTNYGYTF

V: TRBV5-5
J: TRBJ1-1
D: TRBD1
CDR3: CASSFPGGRDTEAFF

V: TRBV6-1
J: TRBJ1-5
D: -
CDR3: CASSVAVSNQPQHF

V: TRBV18
J: TRBJ2-7
D: TRBD2
CDR3: CASSSGLDSEQYF

V: TRBV19
J: TRBJ1-2
D: TRBD1
CDR3: CASSIPPGQGNYGYTF

V: TRBV2
J: TRBJ1-6
D: -
CDR3: CASLQAGSPLHF

V: TRBV25-1
J: TRBJ1-1
D: -
CDR3: CASSKSDTEAFF

V: TRBV7-9
J: TRBJ1-5
D: -
CDR3: CASSSAAGVGNQPQHF

V: TRBV7-3
J: TRBJ1-1
D: -
CDR3: CASSLTQGNTEAFF

V: TRBV5-6
J: TRBJ2-7
D: -
CDR3: CASTRGLSSYEQYF

V: TRBV5-5
J: TRBJ1-4
D: -
CDR3: CASSLQANNEKLFF

V: TRBV5-1
J: TRBJ2-7
D: -
CDR3: CASSLGGANEQYF

V: TRBV18
J: TRBJ1-1
D: -
CDR3: CASSRPGSGDMNTEAFF

V: TRBV27
J: TRBJ2-7
D: -
CDR3: CASMSALTGEQYF

V: TRBV27
J: TRBJ1-1
D: TRBD1
CDR3: CASSLFGTGGDTEAFF

V: TRBV7-2
J: TRBJ2-3
D: TRBD1
CDR3: CASSPTGGYTDTQYF

V: TRBV5-4
J: TRBJ2-3
D: -
CDR3: CASSLGGRGKDTQYF

V: TRBV6-5
J: TRBJ2-7
D: -
CDR3: CASSSPGTGDYEQYF

V: TRBV9
J: TRBJ2-3
D: TRBD2
CDR3: CASSSRVVAGRSSTDTQYF

V: TRBV19
J: TRBJ1-2
D: -
CDR3: CASSGRDINGYTF

V: TRBV7-3
J: TRBJ2-1
D: TRBD2
CDR3: CASSALTSGGAKEQFF

V: TRBV10-3
J: TRBJ2-7
D: -
CDR3: CATSQGTSYEQYF